The TCR beta chain under discussion was sequenced for a study of T cell responses to AZD1222 COVID-19 vaccine. Study context: Recipients boosted at about 4 weeks or about 12 weeks are pooled.

TCRdb keeps only in-frame clones here, not all; method: immunoSEQ multiplex PCR. The data contain 130,000 or so clones, about 93% of them singletons. Germline assignment: CDR1 SGHVS and CDR2 FQNEAQ. V dropped 5 bases and J dropped 0; count of bases not matched to a gene: 10. The CDR3 loop spans 17 amino acids. General study results and limits: The donor group comprised mostly white British people and more females; the analysis possibly underestimated clonal diversity. Repertoire sampling happened only post peak T cell response.

Worth noting for this clone: Its antigen is unknown.

The specimen was peripheral blood, collected on day 0 of AZD1222 vaccination. The chain links TRBV7-8 to TRBJ1-1; 9 positions match TRBD1. This TCR came from an adult in good health. The CDR3 sequence: CASSPGQGQKLNTEAFF. DNA for the CDR3: TGTGCCAGCAGCCCGGGACAGGGACAAAAACTGAACACTGAAGCTTTCTTT.